The TCR beta chain described here comes from a study of T cells in Graves' hyperthyroidism and ophthalmopathy. Study summary: Initial diagnosis, before any treatment, was when peripheral blood was collected. Overall study results and limits: Most thyroid clonotypes that were expanded above 0.001 also turned up in blood. A model of 13 V-J pairs discriminated ophthalmopathy from stable hyperthyroidism.

A 10 ml volume of fresh peripheral blood provided the PBMCs. TCR beta CDR3 regions were amplified from RNA transcripts. The TCR CDR3 was amplified in a first-round RT-PCR using the HTBI primer set. TCRdb independently ran MiXCR on the multiplex PCR reads; one entry per CDR3 protein. The sample shows over 700,000 distinct CDR3 sequences, around 20% of them seen only once. As for this clonotype: Its antigen is not known.

V lost 3 bases and J lost 4; bases outside the gene matches: 8. Germline CDR1 and CDR2: GTSNPN and SVGIG (reference sequence). The CDR3 runs 16 residues. The sequence derives from a woman between 45 and 60 years old with Graves' hyperthyroidism that later progressed to Graves' ophthalmopathy. Sequencing input: blood. The genes are TRBV30 and TRBJ2-1, with TRBD2 identical over 11 bases. In DNA, the CDR3 is TGTGCCTGGAGCCCCCCTAGCGGGGGGATATACAATGAGCAGTTCTTC. Translation gives CAWSPPSGGIYNEQFF.